The sequence of this T cell receptor (beta chain) was determined in a study of T cells in localized non-small cell lung cancer. General study points: Highest T cell clonality was seen in uninvolved adjacent lung, surpassing that measured in tumor.

Germline CDR1 and CDR2: GTSNPN and SVGIG (reference sequence). The CDR3 sequence is 20 residues long. V dropped 5 bases and J dropped 0; count of bases not matched to a gene: 14. Data came from immunoSEQ multiplex PCR; TCRdb stores just in-frame clones and leaves some out. Among roughly 89,000 clones, approximately 91% were seen once, and the ten largest hold roughly 3.9%. Regarding this clone: Its antigen is unknown.

This rearrangement joins TRBV30 to TRBJ2-3, with 16 bases lining up with TRBD2. The TCR was taken from a woman aged 40 to 75 with stage II squamous cell lung carcinoma. Specimen: PBMCs, collected before any cancer treatment. Here the CDR3 DNA reads TGTGCCTGGCGGACCGGGACTAGCGGGAGGGCCTCTTTTAGCACAGATACGCAGTATTTT. Protein sequence: CAWRTGTSGRASFSTDTQYF. The full variable domain, completed using reference TRBV30 and TRBJ2-3, is SQTIHQWPATLVQPVGSPLSLECTVEGTSNPNLYWYRQAAGRGLQLLFYSVGIGQISSEVPQNLSASRPQDRQFILSSKKLLLSDSGFYLCAWRTGTSGRASFSTDTQYFGPGTRLTVL.